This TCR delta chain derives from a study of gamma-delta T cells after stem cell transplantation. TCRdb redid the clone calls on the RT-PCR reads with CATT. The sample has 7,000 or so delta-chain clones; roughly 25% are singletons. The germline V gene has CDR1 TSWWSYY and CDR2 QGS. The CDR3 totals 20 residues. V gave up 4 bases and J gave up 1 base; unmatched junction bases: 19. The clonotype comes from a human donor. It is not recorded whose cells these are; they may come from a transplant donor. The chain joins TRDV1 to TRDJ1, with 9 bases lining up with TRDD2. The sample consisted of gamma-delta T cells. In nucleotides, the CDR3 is TGTGCTCTTGGGGTGACCCTTCCTACGGGGCAGGCGCCTCTCACCGATAAACTCATCTTT. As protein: CALGVTLPTGQAPLTDKLIF.